This TCR beta chain is from a study of shared clonotypes between healthy human individuals. Study information: The composition of the donors was a couple of women and a few men aged 18 to 49. Study conclusions and caveats: Donor scarcity curtailed the genetic and exposure-history diversity represented herein.

Assay used: immunoSEQ multiplex PCR; TCRdb lists only in-frame clones, some missing. The sample records fewer than 1.6 million clones, 97% to 99% being singletons. About this clone itself: Its antigen remains unknown.

Germline CDR1 is SGHTA and CDR2 is FQGNSA. This CDR3 region has 12 residues. V gave up 5 bases and J gave up 7 bases, with 12 bases separating them. Specimen: naive CD4+ T cells sorted from blood. Subset in this sample: CD45RA+ positively selected. The sequence came from a young man in good health. V is TRBV7-2 and J is TRBJ2-7; possibly TRBD2 for D (5 bases). The CDR3 sequence is CASSVSTGEQYF. DNA of the CDR3: TGTGCCAGCAGCGTCTCGACGGGGGAGCAGTACTTC.